The T cell receptor beta chain described here comes from a study of OX40 agonist ivuxolimab in advanced cancers. Background on the study: Patients with prior anti-PD-1, anti-PD-L1 or anti-CTLA-4 therapy were eligible; 35% to 50% had some.

Generated by immunoSEQ multiplex PCR, the TCRdb table keeps only in-frame clones and is missing some. The data hold some 12,000 clones, with around 79% observed a single time. Trimming took 3 bases from V and 7 from J, leaving 6 bases between them. Germline V gives CDR1 KGHSH, CDR2 LQKENI. The CDR3 is 12 residues long. In regard to this clone: The target antigen is unknown.

Blood draws occurred at baseline, cycle 4 day 1, and cycle 7 day 1. Broader study findings: Circulating CD4+ and CD8+ T cells showed clonal expansion by week 6 at 0.1 to 3.0 mg/kg.

This rearrangement joins TRBV18 to TRBJ1-4; no firm D call. This TCR came from an adult with an advanced solid tumor such as melanoma, head and neck, liver or kidney cancer. The specimen comprised CD4+ or CD8+ T cells sorted from blood, sampled in a trial of the OX40 agonist ivuxolimab. The CDR3 nucleotides read TGTGCCAGCTCACCTAACAGTGAAAAACTGTTTTTT. Amino acid sequence: CASSPNSEKLFF.